The source of this T cell receptor beta chain is a study of OX40 agonist ivuxolimab in advanced cancers. Turning to the study itself: Mean age 60 years, range roughly 20 to 85; 82.7% male.

Some clones are missing from TCRdb's copy, which holds only in-frame ones; the method was immunoSEQ multiplex PCR. The sample shows roughly 26,000 clones, more than 80% of them seen only once. This CDR3 is 14 amino acids long. V dropped 5 bases and J dropped 1 base, with 11 bases sitting between them. Germline CDR1 is SGHNT and CDR2 is YENEEA. This specimen was CD4+ or CD8+ T cells sorted from blood, taken in a trial of the OX40 agonist ivuxolimab. The receptor was derived from an adult with an advanced solid tumor such as melanoma, head and neck, liver or kidney cancer. The chain recombines TRBV11-3 with TRBJ2-5; D gene ambiguous. The CDR3 bases are TGTGCCAGCAGCACCCAGGCTACCCAAGAGACCCAGTACTTC. Translation: CASSTQATQETQYF.